This TCR beta chain was captured by sequencing in a study of tumor-infiltrating lymphocytes in primary liver carcinoma (dated by TCRdb to 2015 to 2018). About the full investigation: Hepatocellular carcinoma (four) or combined HCC and intrahepatic cholangiocarcinoma (one) was present in the five patients, who were three men and two women aged 30 to 69 years. For each liver tumor, the study sampled five regions along with adjacent normal tissue and blood, and applied TCRbeta repertoire sequencing, expression microarrays and whole-exome sequencing. The five patients had tumors staged T1-T3 N0M0, with maximum diameters ranging from about 4.2 to 10 cm. A total of some 35 specimens from 5 patients went through TCRbeta repertoire sequencing, namely 25 tumor regions, 5 adjacent noncancerous liver tissues and 5 peripheral blood samples. High reproducibility was observed for the technical replicate repertoires, with mean shared-clone rates approximately 0.9 and correlation coefficients above 0.95. Roughly 3.5 to 8 million productive TCRbeta reads were obtained per sample, and no significant difference in read depth was found between tissue types.

The CDR3 contains 17 residues, cysteine and phenylalanine counted. Of the read, only the CDR3 DNA is kept; its 51 bases are in frame from base 1. The germline V gene specifies SGHAT as CDR1 and FQNNGV as CDR2. V loses 2 bases at its end and J loses 13 bases; junction bases beyond the gene matches: 20. Notes on this clonotype: Its antigen is not yet known. Base qualities are not recorded, but no much larger clone differs from it by a single base.

TCRbeta-specific cDNA was reverse-transcribed from 500 ng total RNA using a constant-region primer and ProtoScript II reverse transcriptase. TCRbeta libraries were built with three nested multiplex PCR rounds, a slightly modified ARM-PCR procedure. Multiplex TRBV1-TRBV30 forward primers and a Cbeta reverse primer were used in the first two PCR rounds, each of which was run for approximately 9 cycles. Sample barcodes and Illumina adapters were added in a final 25-cycle PCR using Deep VentR polymerase. Before sequencing, amplicons between 200 and 500 bp were purified from gel using a QIAquick gel extraction kit. The TCRbeta amplicons were sequenced with 250-bp paired-end reads on an Illumina HiSeq 2500. The authors' pipeline ran thus. Quality trimming of reads was performed with Trimmomatic v0.33, and paired reads were merged with FLASH v1.2.11 so that full CDR3 sequences could be recovered. MiGEC v1.2.1b assigned V, D and J germline segments to the rearranged TCRbeta sequences. Clonotype statistics and Shannon-Wiener diversity indices were calculated with VDJtools v1.0.0. Except for diversity analysis, only each sample's 250 most abundant clonotypes were used in subsequent analyses to reduce sampling bias. TCRdb ran its own pipeline on the public reads, namely fastp trimming at Q25 and MiXCR clone calling, and kept in-frame beta chains. When rows share a CDR3 protein, they turn into one entry using the most common DNA and genes. What appears here as the V and J calls and clone size reflects TCRdb's work, not the paper's. The sample data list around 79,000 distinct CDR3 sequences, and about 75% of these were observed just once. More than 25% of the sample belongs to the ten largest clones.

Paper-wide results and their limitations: Repertoire overlap was found to be higher between tumor regions (mean roughly 36%) than between tumor-adjacent (around 17%) or tumor-blood (roughly 15%) pairs, consistent with antigen-driven expansion. The top 250 clones accounted for a significantly greater share of the repertoire in tumors than in blood (p = 0.039). Because sequencing covered only the TCR beta chain and unpaired alpha chains were not captured, true repertoire diversity is likely underestimated. With just five or six patients in the study, the authors point out that the findings should be validated in a larger study. Bulk unsorted samples precluded comparing CD4+ and CD8+ T cell repertoires.

Without any cell sorting, total RNA and DNA were co-extracted from approximately 20-30 mg of bulk tissue using the AllPrep DNA/RNA mini kit. Between late 2015 and early 2016, roughly 5 patients in China with histopathologically diagnosed primary liver carcinoma had their tumors surgically resected. Chronic HBV infection was present in the patients, and the patients were treatment-naive at sampling. Fresh tumor and adjacent tissue pieces were bisected, with one half stored in RNAlater at -80 degrees C and the other half sent for histology. This receptor was obtained from a man between 35 and 55 years old with primary liver carcinoma and hepatitis B virus infection. Input material: tumor-adjacent normal liver tissue. This chain is built from TRBV11-2 and TRBJ2-4, with TRBD2 matching 7 junction bases. The CDR3 reads CASSLFRGGSRGNVQYF. At the DNA level, the sequence is TGTGCCAGCAGCTTATTCCGAGGCGGGAGCCGAGGAAACGTACAGTACTTC. The full variable domain, completed from the reference TRBV11-2 and TRBJ2-4 proteins outside the CDR3, reads EAGVAQSPRYKIIEKRQSVAFWCNPISGHATLYWYQQILGQGPKLLIQFQNNGVVDDSQLPKDRFSAERLKGVDSTLKIQPAKLEDSAVYLCASSLFRGGSRGNVQYFGAGTRLSVL.